This T cell receptor (beta chain) was sequenced for a study of radiotherapy plus CTLA-4 blockade in lung cancer. At the level of the study: Patients showed objective responses in 15% to 20% of cases and disease control in under 35%. Study-wide points: TCR clones from tumors expanded in blood after radiotherapy plus ipilimumab.

As regards this clone: What it recognizes is unknown.

The V end lost 2 bases, the J end lost 2 bases, and 13 bases lay between the germline ends. CDR3 size: 15 residues. Germline V gene data show CDR1 as GTSNPN and CDR2 as SVGIG (reference sequence). Sequencing used immunoSEQ multiplex PCR; TCRdb keeps in-frame clones, though not all of them. The sample includes over 75,000 clones, less than 90% of them seen just once. In chemo-refractory metastatic non-small-cell lung cancer, patients got ipilimumab CTLA-4 blockade together with focal radiation. This receptor was identified in a human donor with non-small cell lung cancer who had stable disease on radiotherapy plus ipilimumab. The specimen comprised peripheral blood, sampled from a patient treated with radiotherapy plus ipilimumab. The J gene is TRBJ1-5, the V gene TRBV30; maybe TRBD1 (5 bases). CDR3 bases: TGTGCCTGGAGTTCTGGGGGATTAGGCAATCAGCCCCAGCATTTT. Amino acid sequence: CAWSSGGLGNQPQHF. The variable domain in full, completed from reference TRBV30 and TRBJ1-5, reads SQTIHQWPATLVQPVGSPLSLECTVEGTSNPNLYWYRQAAGRGLQLLFYSVGIGQISSEVPQNLSASRPQDRQFILSSKKLLLSDSGFYLCAWSSGGLGNQPQHFGDGTRLSIL.